This T cell receptor beta chain was identified during a study of cytomegalovirus exposure and HLA in healthy donors. Findings and limits, study-wide: Serostatus for CMV was the only available immune exposure information. Common viral pathogens seemed to be connected with several of the most significant clusters, according to a later analysis. TCR beta chains numbering more than 150 were designated cytomegalovirus-associated.

Comment on this clone: Its specificity is unknown.

PCR amplification relied on 60 Vbeta primers (plus 13 Jbeta primers). Profiling relied on immunoSEQ multiplex PCR, and the TCRdb table lists in-frame clones only, not all of them. The data hold some 150,000 clones, with 65% to 85% observed a single time. The TCR was taken from a woman in her thirties or forties in good health and CMV-seropositive. The sequenced sample consisted of PBMCs.

CDR3 sequence reads: CASSIASGGSNEQFF. CDR3 coding DNA: TGTGCCAGTAGTATAGCTAGCGGGGGGTCCAATGAGCAGTTCTTC. J is TRBJ2-1 and V is TRBV19; 11 nucleotides line up with TRBD2. There are 15 residues in the CDR3. Germline V CDR1 and CDR2: LNHDA, SQIVND (reference sequence). The J segment lost 6 bases and the V segment lost 1 base, leaving 2 bases of the junction unmatched.